The rows below give T cell receptor beta chains drawn from one sample of a study of lymphopenia after photon versus proton radiotherapy. Clones were sequenced by immunoSEQ multiplex PCR, and TCRdb holds only the in-frame ones, with some missing. Among fewer than 50,000 clones listed, 65% to 90% were seen once. The sequenced sample was peripheral blood, obtained from a patient treated with photon-based radiotherapy. The receptor set was obtained from a man aged 35 to 55 with gastric cancer. Both conserved end residues are part of each CDR3.

12	TRBV7-8	TRBJ1-1	CASSWQGTEAFF
15	TRBV9	TRBJ2-3	CASSLGGDSTDTQYF
16	TRBV4-1	TRBJ2-3	CASSQDRDRATDTQYF
12	TRBV5-6	TRBJ1-2	CASSPQNYGYTF
15	TRBV11-2	TRBJ2-2	CASSALAGGTGELFF
12	TRBV6-6	TRBJ2-7	CASSPPGPEQYF
14	TRBV4-2	TRBJ1-2	CASSQGGLGYGYTF
14	TRBV6-5	TRBJ1-1	CASRVGTGGTEAFF
14	TRBV7-2	TRBJ2-7	CASSLPPRDDEQYF
14	TRBV7-2	TRBJ1-6	CASSAGQEGSPLHF
13	TRBV16	TRBJ1-2	CASSQEGGEGYTF
13	TRBV7-2	TRBJ2-7	CASSRGFKVEQYF
13	TRBV6-6	TRBJ1-4	CASSRDRVEKLFF
14	TRBV6-4	TRBJ2-7	CASSRGLDSYEQYF
17	TRBV19	TRBJ2-5	CASSSGGAGLLQETQYF
14	TRBV7-9	TRBJ1-1	CASSLEARDTEAFF
16	TRBV28	TRBJ1-5	CASISTGGTSNQPQHF
15	TRBV4-2	TRBJ1-1	CASSLNPDSSTEAFF
16	TRBV6-6	TRBJ1-2	CASRVTGRRDIYGYTF
12	TRBV7-9	TRBJ1-5	CASSLGGRPQHF